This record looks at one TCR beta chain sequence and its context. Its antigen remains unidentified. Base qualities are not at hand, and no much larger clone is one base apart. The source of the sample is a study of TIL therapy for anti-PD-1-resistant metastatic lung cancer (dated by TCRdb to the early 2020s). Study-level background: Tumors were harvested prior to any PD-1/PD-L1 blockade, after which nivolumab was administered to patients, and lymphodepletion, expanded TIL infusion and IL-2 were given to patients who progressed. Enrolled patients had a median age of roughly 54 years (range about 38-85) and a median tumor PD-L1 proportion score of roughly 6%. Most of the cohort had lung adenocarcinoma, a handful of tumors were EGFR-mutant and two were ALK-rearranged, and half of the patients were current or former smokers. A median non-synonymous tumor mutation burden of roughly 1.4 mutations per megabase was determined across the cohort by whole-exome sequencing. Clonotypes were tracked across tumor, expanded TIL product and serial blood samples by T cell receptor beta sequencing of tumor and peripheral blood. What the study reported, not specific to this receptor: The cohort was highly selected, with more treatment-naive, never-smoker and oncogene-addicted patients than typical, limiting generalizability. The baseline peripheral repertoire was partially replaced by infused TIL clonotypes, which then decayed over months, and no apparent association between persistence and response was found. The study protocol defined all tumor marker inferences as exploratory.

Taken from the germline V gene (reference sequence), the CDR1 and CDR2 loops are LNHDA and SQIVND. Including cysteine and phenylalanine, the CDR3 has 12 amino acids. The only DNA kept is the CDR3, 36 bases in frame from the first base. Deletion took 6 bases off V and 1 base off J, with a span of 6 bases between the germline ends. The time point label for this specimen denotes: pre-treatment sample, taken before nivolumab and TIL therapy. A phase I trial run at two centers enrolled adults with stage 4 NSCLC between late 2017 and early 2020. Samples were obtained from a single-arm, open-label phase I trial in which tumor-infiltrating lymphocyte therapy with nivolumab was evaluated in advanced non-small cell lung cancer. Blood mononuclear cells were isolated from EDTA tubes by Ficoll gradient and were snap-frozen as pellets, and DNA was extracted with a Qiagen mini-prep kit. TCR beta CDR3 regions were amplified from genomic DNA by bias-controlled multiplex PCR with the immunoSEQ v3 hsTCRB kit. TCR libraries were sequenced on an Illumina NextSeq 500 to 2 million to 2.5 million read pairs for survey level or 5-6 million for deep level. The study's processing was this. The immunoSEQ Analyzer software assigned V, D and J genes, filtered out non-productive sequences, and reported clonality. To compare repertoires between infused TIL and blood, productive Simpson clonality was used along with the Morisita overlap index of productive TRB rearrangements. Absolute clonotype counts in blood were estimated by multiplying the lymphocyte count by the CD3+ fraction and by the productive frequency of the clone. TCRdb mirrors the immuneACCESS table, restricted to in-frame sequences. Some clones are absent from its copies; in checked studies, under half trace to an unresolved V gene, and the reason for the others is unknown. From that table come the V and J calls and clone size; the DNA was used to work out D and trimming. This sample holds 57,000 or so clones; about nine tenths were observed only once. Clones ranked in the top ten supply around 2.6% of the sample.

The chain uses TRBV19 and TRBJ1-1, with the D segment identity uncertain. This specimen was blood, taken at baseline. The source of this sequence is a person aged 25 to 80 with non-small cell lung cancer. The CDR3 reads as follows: CASRRWNTEAFF. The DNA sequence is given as TGTGCCAGTAGAAGGTGGAACACTGAAGCTTTCTTT. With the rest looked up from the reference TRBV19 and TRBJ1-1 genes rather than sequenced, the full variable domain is DGGITQSPKYLFRKEGQNVTLSCEQNLNHDAMYWYRQDPGQGLRLIYYSQIVNDFQKGDIAEGYSVSREKKESFPLTVTSAQKNPTAFYLCASRRWNTEAFFGQGTRLTVV.